The 30 T cell receptor beta chains below come from one sample, sequenced in a study of blood T cell repertoires in COVID-19. Sequencing used immunoSEQ multiplex PCR; TCRdb keeps in-frame clones, though not all of them. The repertoire consists of 90,000 to 120,000 clones, with 65% to 75% occurring once and the leading ten covering about 6%. Sequenced input: peripheral blood. These receptors were obtained from a man older than 75 with acute or convalescent COVID-19.

The CDR3 region has the DNA TGTGCCAGCAGTTTAGTGGACAGAGCCTACGAGCAGTACTTC. The encoded protein is CASSLVDRAYEQYF. The chain uses TRBV28 and TRBJ2-7, with D tentatively TRBD1 (6 bases). Germline CDR1 is MDHEN and CDR2 is SYDVKM. Trimming removed 2 bases at V and 2 bases at J, with 10 bases between. The CDR3 is 14 amino acids.

This chain connects TRBV3-1 (or the pseudogene TRBV3-2) to TRBJ2-7; 7 bases align to TRBD1. This CDR3 spans 14 amino acids. V lost 2 bases and J lost 4; bases outside the gene matches: 5. Germline lookup yields CDR1 LGHDT and CDR2 YNNKEL (reference sequence). The DNA for the CDR3 is TGTGCCAGCAGCCAACGACAGGGTTTTTACGAGCAGTACTTC. It encodes CASSQRQGFYEQYF.

The chain couples TRBV2 to TRBJ1-4; possible D gene TRBD1, 6 bases. V lost 9 bases, J lost 8 bases, and 16 bases lay in between. There are 13 residues in the CDR3. The germline CDR1 and CDR2 sequences are SNHLY and FYNNEI. The CDR3 loop is CARREQGWEKLFF. For the CDR3, the DNA is TGTGCCAGGAGAGAGCAGGGGTGGGAAAAACTGTTTTTT.

This chain links TRBV2 with TRBJ2-5; D gene uncertain. CDR1 is SNHLY and CDR2 is FYNNEI in the germline V gene. The CDR3 covers 12 residues. Trimming pared 2 bases from V and 5 bases from J, leaving 6 bases between. CDR3 nucleotide sequence: TGTGCCAGCAGTGAATCACGGGAGACCCAGTACTTC. The encoded protein is CASSESRETQYF.

The CDR3 DNA reads as TGTGCCAGCAGTGGACTAGCGGGCACCTACGAGCAGTACTTC. Translation gives CASSGLAGTYEQYF. The gene calls are TRBV2 and TRBJ2-7; TRBD2 matches at 10 bases. This CDR3 has 14 amino acids. V lost 4 bases, J lost 2 bases, and 2 bases stayed unmatched. Germline-derived CDR1 and CDR2 are SNHLY and FYNNEI. Full variable domain (remainder filled in from reference TRBV2 and TRBJ2-7): EPEVTQTPSHQVTQMGQEVILRCVPISNHLYFYWYRQILGQKVEFLVSFYNNEISEKSEIFDDQFSVERPDGSNFTLKIRSTKLEDSAMYFCASSGLAGTYEQYFGPGTRLTVT.

This chain links TRBV15 with TRBJ2-7; 8 positions match TRBD2. Germline V CDR1 and CDR2: LNHNV, YYDKDF (reference sequence). Trimming at V came to 0 bases and at J to 9 bases, leaving 1 base not matched to a gene. The CDR3 consists of 12 residues. Here the CDR3 reads CATSRDGTRQYF. The CDR3 DNA reads as TGTGCCACCAGCAGAGATGGGACTAGGCAGTACTTC.

The chain links TRBV9 to TRBJ2-3; the match to TRBD2 covers 11 bases. Germline lookup yields CDR1 SGDLS and CDR2 YYNGEE. Trimming removed 4 bases from V and 6 bases from J; junction bases left unmatched: 7. The CDR3 length is 15 residues. The DNA of the CDR3 is TGTGCCAGCAGCACTGCTAGCGGGAGGTTGGATACGCAGTATTTT. Protein: CASSTASGRLDTQYF.

In this sample, this clone turned up once. The rearrangement links TRBV9 to TRBJ2-5, with 8 bases lining up with TRBD1. The trim removed 3 bases at V and 4 bases at J, leaving 2 bases unmatched. This CDR3 has 13 residues. CDR1 and CDR2 from the germline V gene are SGDLS and YYNGEE. The CDR3 loop reads CASSADRGETQYF. The CDR3 bases are TGTGCCAGCAGCGCCGACAGGGGAGAGACCCAGTACTTC.

The chain employs TRBV9 and TRBJ2-1; TRBD2 matches at 7 bases. The CDR3 is made up of 16 amino acids. Germline values: CDR1 SGDLS, CDR2 YYNGEE. V shed 0 bases and J 10 bases; nucleotides not matched to a gene: 13. CDR3 protein: CASSVESGGGPREQFF. CDR3 in DNA: TGTGCCAGCAGCGTAGAATCCGGGGGAGGGCCTAGGGAGCAGTTCTTC.

The chain has TRBV7-8 and TRBJ2-1, with 10 nucleotides matching TRBD2. This CDR3 has 16 residues. Germline CDR1 and CDR2: SGHVS and FQNEAQ. V shed 0 bases, J shed 7 bases, and the junction held 6 bases outside the gene matches. CDR3 protein: CASSLARAGGQNEQFF. The CDR3 DNA follows: TGTGCCAGCAGCTTAGCGAGAGCGGGAGGGCAGAATGAGCAGTTCTTC. Full variable domain (remainder filled in from reference TRBV7-8 and TRBJ2-1): GAGVSQSPRYKVAKRGQDVALRCDPISGHVSLFWYQQALGQGPEFLTYFQNEAQLDKSGLPSDRFFAERPEGSVSTLKIQRTQQEDSAVYLCASSLARAGGQNEQFFGPGTRLTVL.

The table lists this clone with a few counts. The chain carries TRBV21-1 and TRBJ2-6; the D call of TRBD2 is as the table states it, not checked on the DNA. TRBV21-1 is annotated as a pseudogene. The length of the CDR3 is 20 residues. In DNA form, the CDR3 reads TGTGCCAGCAGCAAAGGTTTGGGACTTTCTTACCCCTCTGGGGCCAACGTCCTGACTTTC. Its translation is CASSKGLGLSYPSGANVLTF.

This clone was seen ten or more times. The chain combines TRBV6-2 or TRBV6-3 with TRBJ2-7, with D possibly being TRBD1 (5 bases). Germline CDR1 and CDR2: MNHEY and SVGEGT. This CDR3 comprises 13 residues. Trimming took off 3 bases at V and 1 base at J, with 7 bases between the two ends. The CDR3 DNA follows: TGTGCCAGCAGTTATGCAGGGTCCTACGAGCAGTACTTC. Translation gives CASSYAGSYEQYF.

The V call is TRBV7-2, the J call TRBJ2-3; no clear D. The germline V gene encodes CDR1 SGHTA and CDR2 FQGNSA. Trimming stripped 0 bases from V and 4 bases from J, with 5 bases between. The CDR3 is 13 amino acids. CDR3: CASSLAIADTQYF. The CDR3 region has the DNA TGTGCCAGCAGCTTAGCGATAGCAGATACGCAGTATTTT.

The CDR3 spells CASSVLTGSQETQYF. The CDR3 DNA reads TGTGCCAGCAGCGTATTGACAGGGTCACAAGAGACCCAGTACTTC. This rearrangement joins TRBV9 to TRBJ2-5; 7 nucleotides align to TRBD1. This CDR3 is 15 amino acids long. From germline, CDR1 is SGDLS and CDR2 YYNGEE. The V segment lost 1 base and the J segment 2 bases; nucleotides outside the gene matches: 5.

This rearrangement joins TRBV12-3 or TRBV12-4 to TRBJ1-1, with D possibly TRBD1 on 6 matching bases. The CDR3 is 13 residues long. Trimming shortened V by 1 base and J by 10 bases, and 13 bases separated the two germline ends. The CDR3 is CASSLGGGGVAFF. The DNA for the CDR3 is TGTGCCAGCAGTTTAGGAGGGGGGGGAGTAGCTTTCTTT.

This clone has only a few counts. This chain links TRBV3-1 (or the pseudogene TRBV3-2) with TRBJ2-2; D remains unclear. The CDR3 runs to 14 residues. V was trimmed by 2 bases and J by 3 bases, leaving 7 bases between them. Germline CDR1 and CDR2: LGHDT and YNNKEL (reference sequence). CDR3 protein: CASSQRSDTGELFF. CDR3 coding DNA: TGTGCCAGCAGCCAACGTTCGGACACCGGGGAGCTGTTTTTT.

The table lists this clone with a count of one. The V and J genes are TRBV6-5 and TRBJ1-2, with D possibly TRBD1 on 5 matching bases. Germline assignment: CDR1 MNHEY and CDR2 SVGAGI. This CDR3 has 16 residues. The V end was cut by 1 base, the J end by 14 bases, with 26 bases between. This CDR3 is CASSYYLAGDSLSLTF. For the CDR3, the DNA is TGTGCCAGCAGTTACTATTTGGCTGGCGACAGTTTAAGTCTTACCTTC.

This clone was observed a handful of times. J is TRBJ2-4 and V is TRBV5-6, with 11 bases that match TRBD2. The junction had 6 bases not matched to a gene; V was cut back by 5 bases and J by 8 bases. The germline CDR1 and CDR2 sequences are SGHDT and YYEEEE. The CDR3 runs 14 residues. DNA of the CDR3: TGTGCCAGCAGTGCTACTAGCGGGAGTTACATTCAGTACTTC. Amino acids: CASSATSGSYIQYF. Full variable domain (rest looked up from reference TRBV5-6 and TRBJ2-4): DAGVTQSPTHLIKTRGQQVTLRCSPKSGHDTVSWYQQALGQGPQFIFQYYEEEERQRGNFPDRFSGHQFPNYSSELNVNALLLGDSALYLCASSATSGSYIQYFGAGTRLSVL.

This chain joins TRBV15 and TRBJ1-1; no firm D call. V dropped 8 bases and J dropped 1 base, with 11 bases sitting between them. The germline CDR1 and CDR2 sequences are LNHNV and YYDKDF (reference sequence). This CDR3 has 13 amino acids. The CDR3 DNA reads as TGTGCCACCGCGAGGGTTGCGAACACTGAAGCTTTCTTT. Translating it yields CATARVANTEAFF.

This sequence joins TRBV27 and TRBJ1-2; D gene unclear. The CDR3 extends over 13 amino acids. Germline V gene data show CDR1 as MNHEY and CDR2 as SMNVEV (reference sequence). Trimming stripped 5 bases from V and 4 bases from J, with 11 bases between. CDR3 residues: CASSPLPVYGYTF. In DNA form, the CDR3 reads TGTGCCAGCAGTCCCCTCCCAGTCTATGGCTACACCTTC.

This clone was seen repeatedly, ten times or more. V and J are TRBV10-1 and TRBJ1-1; D ambiguous. CDR3 size: 8 residues. Germline CDR1 WNHNN, CDR2 SYGVQD (reference sequence). CDR3 bases: TGCCTCATCCTTGAGGCTTTCTTT. Translated, it gives CLILEAFF.

This clone came up a few times. The gene calls are TRBV7-8 and TRBJ2-7, with TRBD2 as a possible D gene (6 bases). The germline V gene encodes CDR1 SGHVS and CDR2 FQNEAQ. The V gene lost 5 bases and the J gene lost 5 bases, with 16 bases spanning the gap. The CDR3 runs to 14 residues. CDR3 sequence: CASSPAGWGDEQYF. CDR3 nucleotides: TGTGCCAGCAGCCCCGCGGGGTGGGGGGACGAGCAGTACTTC.

This clone was counted between two and nine times. The chain carries TRBV4-2 and TRBJ2-5; TRBD1 is a possible D gene (6 bases). Looked up from germline, CDR1 is LGHNA and CDR2 is YNFKEQ. Trimming shortened V by 1 base and J by 3 bases, and 9 bases separated the two germline ends. The CDR3 runs 14 residues. CDR3 amino acids: CASSQAQGEETQYF. Here the CDR3 DNA reads TGTGCCAGCAGCCAAGCACAGGGCGAAGAGACCCAGTACTTC.

The chain combines TRBV18 with TRBJ1-4, with 8 bases aligning to TRBD1. The V segment lost 5 bases and the J segment 8 bases; nucleotides outside the gene matches: 7. From germline, CDR1 is KGHSH and CDR2 LQKENI. The CDR3 has 14 amino acids. The CDR3 nucleotides are TGTGCCAGCTCATCGGACAGGGTTGGGGAAAAACTGTTTTTT. Encoded protein: CASSSDRVGEKLFF.

This clone came up a few times. J is TRBJ2-3 and V is TRBV20-1; D gene uncertain. Germline CDR1 DFQATT, CDR2 SNEGSKA (reference sequence). The length of the CDR3 is 11 residues. V shed 5 bases and J shed 6 bases, with 9 bases lying between them. The CDR3 loop reads CSASLGDTQYF. CDR3 DNA: TGCAGTGCTTCCCTCGGGGATACGCAGTATTTT.

The V call is TRBV6-1, the J call TRBJ2-2; D possibly corresponds to TRBD2 (6 bases). CDR1 is MNHNS and CDR2 is SASEGT in the germline V gene. The CDR3 length is 15 residues. The V end was cut by 1 base, the J end by 5 bases, with 11 bases between. CDR3 in amino acids: CASSEGRRGTGELFF. CDR3 nucleotides: TGTGCCAGCAGTGAAGGTCGACGGGGGACCGGGGAGCTGTTTTTT.

Only one count was recorded for this clone. The chain recombines TRBV7-9 with TRBJ2-5; D unclear. CDR1 and CDR2 from the germline V gene are SEHNR and FQNEAQ (reference sequence). The CDR3 has 14 amino acids. Trimming stripped 5 bases from V and 1 base from J, with 11 bases between. The CDR3 DNA is TGTGCCAGCAGCCCCCTCTCGCGCCAAGAGACCCAGTACTTC. Its protein is CASSPLSRQETQYF.

The table lists this clone with a few counts. The chain employs TRBV7-8 and TRBJ1-4; 9 bases align to TRBD1. Germline CDR1 SGHVS, CDR2 FQNEAQ. Trimming at V came to 5 bases and at J to 7 bases, leaving 8 bases not matched to a gene. The CDR3 is 15 amino acids. The CDR3 DNA reads as TGTGCCAGCAGCCCGTGGGACAGGGAGGGTGAAAAACTGTTTTTT. This gives the protein CASSPWDREGEKLFF. Complete variable domain (other parts from reference TRBV7-8 and TRBJ1-4): GAGVSQSPRYKVAKRGQDVALRCDPISGHVSLFWYQQALGQGPEFLTYFQNEAQLDKSGLPSDRFFAERPEGSVSTLKIQRTQQEDSAVYLCASSPWDREGEKLFFGSGTQLSVL.

V is TRBV7-9 and J is TRBJ2-7; tentative D call: TRBD1 (5 bases). Trimming removed 5 bases at V and 2 bases at J, with 13 bases between. The CDR3 length is 14 residues. In germline, CDR1 is SEHNR, CDR2 FQNEAQ (reference sequence). The CDR3 DNA follows: TGTGCCAGCAGCCCTTTGGGGCGGACCTACGAGCAGTACTTC. Its translation: CASSPLGRTYEQYF.

This chain links TRBV18 with TRBJ1-1; possibly TRBD1 for D (5 bases). Trimming took 1 base from V and 3 from J, leaving 9 bases between them. Per germline, CDR1 KGHSH and CDR2 LQKENI. The CDR3 is 14 residues long. CDR3 sequence: CASSPLGRDTEAFF. The CDR3 DNA sequence: TGTGCCAGCTCACCACTTGGCAGGGACACTGAAGCTTTCTTT. Combining the CDR3 with reference TRBV18 and TRBJ1-1 gives the whole variable domain NAGVMQNPRHLVRRRGQEARLRCSPMKGHSHVYWYRQLPEEGLKFMVYLQKENIIDESGMPKERFSAEFPKEGPSILRIQQVVRGDSAAYFCASSPLGRDTEAFFGQGTRLTVV.